This T cell receptor beta chain was sequenced during a study of cytomegalovirus exposure and HLA in healthy donors. Germline V CDR1 and CDR2: LNHDA, SQIVND (reference sequence). The V segment lost 9 bases and the J segment 4 bases; nucleotides outside the gene matches: 9. The CDR3 contains 15 residues. Repertoires were generated with immunoSEQ multiplex PCR, while TCRdb's copy carries only in-frame clones and drops some. This table holds about 120,000 clones, approximately 87% found once. V is TRBV19 and J is TRBJ2-2, with 9 bases fitting TRBD1. This receptor was identified in a woman in her twenties or thirties in good health and CMV-seronegative. Sequencing used PBMCs. DNA for the CDR3: TGTGCCAGCTGGAGGGGACAGGGTATCACCGGGGAGCTGTTTTTT. The encoded protein is CASWRGQGITGELFF.